The 27 T cell receptor beta chains presented below share a single source sample, sequenced in a study of blood T cell repertoires in COVID-19. The method was immunoSEQ multiplex PCR; TCRdb's version includes in-frame clones alone and lacks a portion of them. The table shows some 200,000 clones, with roughly 87% occurring only once. Sequencing was done on a sample of PBMCs or T cells enriched from blood (not recorded which). Every receptor here comes from a man in his thirties or forties in a cohort exposed to, infected with or recovered from COVID-19 (not recorded which).

V is TRBV6-5 and J is TRBJ1-4, with D hard to call. V gave up 8 bases and J gave up 14 bases, with 12 bases separating them. Germline assignment: CDR1 MNHEY and CDR2 SVGAGI. CDR3 length: 10 amino acids. CDR3 amino acids: CASALSRLFF. The CDR3 DNA follows: TGTGCCAGCGCACTAAGTAGGCTGTTTTTT.

J is TRBJ2-1 and V is TRBV7-3; no clear D. Germline values: CDR1 SGHTA, CDR2 FQGTGA. The CDR3 length is 15 residues. Trimming took off 6 bases at V and 0 bases at J, with 12 bases between the two ends. CDR3 loop: CASSAETSSYNEQFF. The CDR3 nucleotides are TGTGCCAGCAGTGCGGAGACGAGCTCCTACAATGAGCAGTTCTTC.

The chain couples TRBV28 to TRBJ1-2; 8 bases are a match to TRBD1. This CDR3 comprises 13 residues. With 2 bases clipped from V and 8 bases from J, the junction kept 4 bases outside the gene matches. Looked up from germline, CDR1 is MDHEN and CDR2 is SYDVKM. The CDR3 DNA reads TGTGCCAGCAGTTTAGACAGGGGTCAGGGCTACACCTTC. It is translated as CASSLDRGQGYTF.

The chain links TRBV24-1 to TRBJ2-2; TRBD1 agrees at 10 bases. Losses at the gene ends were 7 bases for V and 4 bases for J; bases not matched to a gene: 8. Per the germline V gene, CDR1 is KGHDR and CDR2 is SFDVKD. CDR3 length: 16 residues. The CDR3 DNA reads TGTGCCACCAGCAACCCGGGACAGGGGTCCACCGGGGAGCTGTTTTTT. It specifies CATSNPGQGSTGELFF.

The rearrangement uses TRBV7-8 and TRBJ2-7; D ambiguous. Germline assignment: CDR1 SGHVS and CDR2 FQNEAQ. This CDR3 region has 17 residues. V dropped 0 bases and J dropped 0 bases, with 15 bases sitting between them. The CDR3 here is CASSLAVSERSSYEQYF. The CDR3 coding sequence is TGTGCCAGCAGCTTAGCTGTCAGTGAGAGGAGCTCCTACGAGCAGTACTTC.

The V call is TRBV27, the J call TRBJ1-2, with D unclear. The CDR3 is 12 residues long. V gave up 5 bases and J gave up 1 base, with 5 bases separating them. CDR1 and CDR2 from the germline V gene are MNHEY and SMNVEV (reference sequence). CDR3 DNA sequence: TGTGCCAGCAGTCCTTATAACTATGGCTACACCTTC. Its protein is CASSPYNYGYTF.

The rearrangement joins TRBV7-6 to TRBJ2-7; 11 bases are shared with TRBD2. The germline V gene encodes CDR1 SGHVS and CDR2 FNYEAQ. The CDR3 covers 15 residues. Trimming removed 5 bases from V and 6 bases from J; junction bases left unmatched: 9. DNA for the CDR3: TGTGCCAGCAGCCGAACTAGCGGGAGTTCCCTCGAGCAGTACTTC. It translates to CASSRTSGSSLEQYF.

The chain couples TRBV11-1 to TRBJ2-7; TRBD2 matches 12 bases. J gave up 6 bases and V 4 bases, and 10 bases lay outside the gene matches. The CDR3 extends over 16 amino acids. Germline V gene sequence: CDR1 SGHAT, CDR2 FQDESV (reference sequence). Written as DNA, the CDR3 is TGTGCCAGCAGCTCGAGGAGACTAGCGGGAGTATTCGAGCAGTACTTC. Encoded protein: CASSSRRLAGVFEQYF.

The CDR3 is CASSVSGRNEQFF. The CDR3 nucleotides read TGTGCCAGCAGCGTTAGCGGCCGCAATGAGCAGTTCTTC. The chain has TRBV7-9 and TRBJ2-1, with D possibly matching TRBD2 (6 bases). Germline loops: CDR1 SEHNR, CDR2 FQNEAQ (reference sequence). This CDR3 comprises 13 residues. The V and J ends lost 5 bases and 6 bases respectively, with 11 bases between them.

The V call is TRBV7-9, the J call TRBJ2-5; 10 bases line up with TRBD2. This CDR3 is built from 19 residues. V shed 5 bases and J 1 base; nucleotides not matched to a gene: 16. Per germline, CDR1 SEHNR and CDR2 FQNEAQ (reference sequence). The CDR3 region is CASSIKTSGQYRPQETQYF. The DNA of the CDR3 is TGTGCCAGCAGCATTAAGACTAGCGGGCAATATCGACCCCAAGAGACCCAGTACTTC.

Only a few counts were recorded for this clone. The rearrangement uses TRBV7-2 and TRBJ2-3; possibly TRBD2 for D (5 bases). Trimming left V 7 bases short and J 8 bases short, with 22 bases between. The CDR3 extends over 15 amino acids. CDR1 and CDR2 (germline): SGHTA, FQGNSA. CDR3 sequence reads: CASIRSPGDGGTQYF. The CDR3 DNA is TGTGCCAGCATCCGATCGCCCGGGGATGGCGGTACGCAGTATTTT.

This clone showed up just a few times. The CDR3 reads CASSYSKGAAKNIQYF. CDR3 in DNA: TGTGCCAGCAGTTACTCGAAGGGGGCGGCCAAAAACATTCAGTACTTC. This chain joins TRBV6-5 and TRBJ2-4; 7 positions agree with TRBD1. The CDR3 extends over 16 amino acids. Germline V gene lookup returns CDR1 MNHEY and CDR2 SVGAGI. V lost 0 bases and J lost 1; bases outside the gene matches: 3.

The rearrangement joins TRBV4-3 to TRBJ2-1; 7 nucleotides match TRBD1. The germline V gene has CDR1 LGHNA and CDR2 YSLEER. Trimming cost V 3 bases and J 2 bases; bases outside gene matches: 10. The length of the CDR3 is 17 residues. CDR3 sequence: CASSHDSRQGPYNEQFF. The CDR3 coding sequence is TGCGCCAGCAGCCATGACTCCCGACAGGGACCCTACAATGAGCAGTTCTTC.

The rearrangement uses TRBV5-5 and TRBJ2-7; D perhaps matches TRBD1 (6 bases). V was pared by 0 bases and J by 0 bases, with 25 bases between. The CDR3 covers 20 residues. Looked up from germline, CDR1 is SGHKS and CDR2 is YYEKEE (reference sequence). CDR3 nucleotide sequence: TGTGCCAGCAGCTTGGCCTTTCAACCTCAGGACAGACCAAGCTCCTACGAGCAGTACTTC. It encodes CASSLAFQPQDRPSSYEQYF.

The gene calls are TRBV15 and TRBJ2-6; 7 nucleotides align to TRBD1. V gave up 1 base and J gave up 0 bases; unmatched junction bases: 9. This CDR3 is 19 amino acids long. The germline V gene encodes CDR1 LNHNV and CDR2 YYDKDF (reference sequence). CDR3 amino acids: CATSRGQGQLPSGANVLTF. CDR3 in DNA: TGTGCCACCAGCAGAGGTCAGGGACAGCTCCCCTCTGGGGCCAACGTCCTGACTTTC.

The DNA for the CDR3 is TGCGCCAGCACCCGGACTAGCGGGGAGACCCAGTACTTC. Encoded protein: CASTRTSGETQYF. This chain uses TRBV5-1 with TRBJ2-5, with TRBD2 matching 11 bases. V was pared by 6 bases and J by 5 bases, with 3 bases of the junction left unmatched. Germline CDR1 is SGHRS and CDR2 is YFSETQ. CDR3 size: 13 residues.

This chain links TRBV28 with TRBJ2-7; TRBD1 matches 7 bases. This CDR3 is built from 14 residues. J gave up 2 bases and V 2 bases, and 3 bases lay outside the gene matches. Germline loops: CDR1 MDHEN, CDR2 SYDVKM. The CDR3 reads CASSLGDRPYEQYF. The CDR3, as DNA: TGTGCCAGCAGTTTAGGGGACAGACCCTACGAGCAGTACTTC.

This clone has a single count. The rearrangement uses TRBV3-1 (or the pseudogene TRBV3-2) and TRBJ1-1, with a tentative D call TRBD1 (5 bases). With 7 bases removed from V and 2 bases from J, the gap between germline ends came to 8 bases. CDR3 length equals 12 residues. The V gene's germline CDR1 is LGHDT and CDR2 YNNKEL (reference sequence). For the CDR3, the DNA is TGTGCCAGCACCACAGGTAACACTGAAGCTTTCTTT. Translation: CASTTGNTEAFF.

V gene TRBV27 combines with J gene TRBJ2-2; TRBD2 might be the D (5 bases). V was pared by 8 bases and J by 4 bases, with 23 bases between. The CDR3 contains 17 residues. Germline V gives CDR1 MNHEY, CDR2 SMNVEV (reference sequence). The CDR3, as DNA: TGTGCCAGCGGAGCCTTCGAGGGCGGTAGAGCCACCGGGGAGCTGTTTTTT. Protein sequence: CASGAFEGGRATGELFF.

The chain has TRBV25-1 and TRBJ1-1, with D hard to call. This CDR3 is 12 amino acids long. V was pared by 8 bases and J by 1 base, with 8 bases between. CDR1 is MGHDK, CDR2 SYGVNS, per germline. The CDR3: CASGTENTEAFF. CDR3 DNA: TGTGCCAGCGGTACAGAGAACACTGAAGCTTTCTTT.

This clone was seen only once. The chain carries TRBV7-6 and TRBJ2-7, with a tentative D call TRBD1 (6 bases). V lost 3 bases, J lost 10 bases, and 7 bases lay in between. Germline-derived CDR1 and CDR2 are SGHVS and FNYEAQ. This CDR3 spans 10 amino acids. The CDR3 sequence: CASSLGTQYF. In DNA, the CDR3 is TGTGCCAGCAGCTTGGGGACACAGTACTTC. Filled out from reference TRBV7-6 and TRBJ2-7, the complete variable domain reads GAGVSQSPRYKVTKRGQDVALRCDPISGHVSLYWYRQALGQGPEFLTYFNYEAQQDKSGLPNDRFSAERPEGSISTLTIQRTEQRDSAMYRCASSLGTQYFGPGTRLTVT.

Here the CDR3 DNA reads TGTGCCAGCAGCTTGGGCGGGACAGGGGTAGGAGAGCAGTACTTC. Amino acids: CASSLGGTGVGEQYF. The chain has TRBV7-8 and TRBJ2-7; the match to TRBD1 covers 10 bases. Germline V lookup: CDR1 SGHVS, CDR2 FQNEAQ. The CDR3 length is 15 residues. J gave up 7 bases and V 3 bases, and 9 bases lay outside the gene matches.

The gene calls are TRBV6-5 and TRBJ2-7; D not certain. V was trimmed by 2 bases and J by 5 bases, leaving 16 bases between them. There are 15 residues in the CDR3. Germline assignment: CDR1 MNHEY and CDR2 SVGAGI. CDR3 coding DNA: TGTGCCAGCAGTTACCTCTTACAACAGACCCACGAGCAGTACTTC. Protein product: CASSYLLQQTHEQYF.

The V and J genes are TRBV12-1 and TRBJ1-5; the DNA was not compared with TRBD1, the D call given in the table. TRBV12-1 is classified as a pseudogene. This CDR3 is built from 17 residues. This CDR3 reads CASSWTVCLYSNQPQHF. The CDR3 nucleotides read TGTGCCAGCAGCTGGACAGTTTGCCTTTATAGCAATCAGCCCCAGCATTTT.

The V and J genes are TRBV4-1 and TRBJ2-5, with TRBD2 identical over 8 bases. With V trimmed by 4 bases and J by 4 bases, 8 bases remained unmatched. Germline lookup yields CDR1 MGHRA and CDR2 YSYEKL. CDR3 size: 15 residues. Written as DNA, the CDR3 is TGCGCCAGCAGCCCCCTTTTCGGGGGGGGAGAGACCCAGTACTTC. It encodes CASSPLFGGGETQYF.

The CDR3 here is CASSSNSMPGRQVRYGYTF. CDR3 in DNA: TGTGCCAGCAGCTCTAACTCGATGCCAGGTCGACAGGTCCGCTATGGCTACACCTTC. V gene TRBV7-9 combines with J gene TRBJ1-2, with D possibly being TRBD1 (6 bases). This CDR3 is 19 amino acids long. Germline CDR1 and CDR2: SEHNR and FQNEAQ (reference sequence). The V gene lost 4 bases and the J gene lost 4 bases, with 28 bases spanning the gap.

The gene calls are TRBV4-1 and TRBJ1-5; TRBD1 matches 8 bases. Unmatched junction bases numbered 6, after V lost 2 bases and J lost 3 bases. Germline V CDR1 and CDR2: MGHRA, YSYEKL. This CDR3 is 16 amino acids long. The CDR3 DNA follows: TGCGCCAGCAGCCAACCCCGGACAGGGTACAATCAGCCCCAGCATTTT. Its protein product is CASSQPRTGYNQPQHF.